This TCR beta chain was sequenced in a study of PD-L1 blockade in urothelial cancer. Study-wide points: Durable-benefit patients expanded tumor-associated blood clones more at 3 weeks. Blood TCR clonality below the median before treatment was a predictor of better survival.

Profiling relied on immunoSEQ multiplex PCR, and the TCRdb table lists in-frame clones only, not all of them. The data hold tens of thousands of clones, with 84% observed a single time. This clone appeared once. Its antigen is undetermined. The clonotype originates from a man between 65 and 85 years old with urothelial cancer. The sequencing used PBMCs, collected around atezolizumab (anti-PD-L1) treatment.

This CDR3 is CASSLYFHGNLVRGNQPQHF. The DNA for the CDR3 is TGTGCCAGCAGTTTATATTTTCACGGGAACTTAGTACGGGGCAATCAGCCCCAGCATTTT. The chain uses TRBV28 and TRBJ1-5; no clear D. Trimming removed 1 base at V and 2 bases at J, with 24 bases between. The CDR3 is made up of 20 amino acids. Germline CDR1 MDHEN, CDR2 SYDVKM.